Here is one T cell receptor beta chain with its context. This entry is derived from a study of blood T cell repertoires in COVID-19. Study overall: Italy, Spain and the United States were the sources of the convalescent and acute COVID-19 samples. In each case, the material was cDNA or gDNA derived from T cells, B-cell-depleted T cells, or PBMCs.

Repertoires were generated with immunoSEQ multiplex PCR, while TCRdb's copy carries only in-frame clones and drops some. Found here are 280,000 or so clones, around nine tenths of them singletons; the top ten hold around 12%. Germline V gene data show CDR1 as SNHLY and CDR2 as FYNNEI. J was trimmed by 0 bases and V by 6 bases; bases with no gene match: 9. This CDR3 has 17 residues. Sequenced input: peripheral blood. The chain employs TRBV2 and TRBJ2-5, with 11 bases aligning to TRBD2. The clonotype comes from an older woman with acute or convalescent COVID-19. The CDR3 nucleotides are TGTGCCAGCAGAATTACTAGCGGGGGAGCGTACCAAGAGACCCAGTACTTC. Residues: CASRITSGGAYQETQYF. The full variable domain, completed using reference TRBV2 and TRBJ2-5, is EPEVTQTPSHQVTQMGQEVILRCVPISNHLYFYWYRQILGQKVEFLVSFYNNEISEKSEIFDDQFSVERPDGSNFTLKIRSTKLEDSAMYFCASRITSGGAYQETQYFGPGTRLLVL.